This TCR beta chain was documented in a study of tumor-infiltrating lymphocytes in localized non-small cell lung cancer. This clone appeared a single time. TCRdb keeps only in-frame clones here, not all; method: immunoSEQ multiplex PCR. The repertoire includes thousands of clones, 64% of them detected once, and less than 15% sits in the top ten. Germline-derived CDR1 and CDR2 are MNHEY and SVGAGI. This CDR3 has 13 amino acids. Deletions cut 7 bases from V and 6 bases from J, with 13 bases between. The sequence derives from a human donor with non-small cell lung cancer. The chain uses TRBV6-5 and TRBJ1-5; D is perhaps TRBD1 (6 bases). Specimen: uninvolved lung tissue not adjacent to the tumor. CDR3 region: CASTRRDTQPQHF. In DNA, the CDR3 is TGTGCCAGCACCCGGAGGGACACTCAGCCCCAGCATTTT.